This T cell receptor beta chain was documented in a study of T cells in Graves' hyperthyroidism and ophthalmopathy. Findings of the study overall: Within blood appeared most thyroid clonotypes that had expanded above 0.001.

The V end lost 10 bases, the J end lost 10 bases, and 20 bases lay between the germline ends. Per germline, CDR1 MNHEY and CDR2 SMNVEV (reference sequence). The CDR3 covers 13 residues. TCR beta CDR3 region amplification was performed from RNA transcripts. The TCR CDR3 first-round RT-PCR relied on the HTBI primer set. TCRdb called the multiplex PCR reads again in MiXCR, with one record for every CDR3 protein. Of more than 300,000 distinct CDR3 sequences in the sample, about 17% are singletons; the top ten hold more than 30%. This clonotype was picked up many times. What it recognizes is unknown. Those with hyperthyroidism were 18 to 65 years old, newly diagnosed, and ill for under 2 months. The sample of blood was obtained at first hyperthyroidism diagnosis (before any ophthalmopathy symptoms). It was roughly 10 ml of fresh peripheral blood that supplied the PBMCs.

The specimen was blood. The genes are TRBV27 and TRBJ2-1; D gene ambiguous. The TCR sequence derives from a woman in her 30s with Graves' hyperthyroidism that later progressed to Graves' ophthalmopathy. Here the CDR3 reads CAIPLARTEEQFF. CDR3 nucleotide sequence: TGTGCCATCCCGCTGGCCCGAACGGAAGAGCAGTTCTTC.